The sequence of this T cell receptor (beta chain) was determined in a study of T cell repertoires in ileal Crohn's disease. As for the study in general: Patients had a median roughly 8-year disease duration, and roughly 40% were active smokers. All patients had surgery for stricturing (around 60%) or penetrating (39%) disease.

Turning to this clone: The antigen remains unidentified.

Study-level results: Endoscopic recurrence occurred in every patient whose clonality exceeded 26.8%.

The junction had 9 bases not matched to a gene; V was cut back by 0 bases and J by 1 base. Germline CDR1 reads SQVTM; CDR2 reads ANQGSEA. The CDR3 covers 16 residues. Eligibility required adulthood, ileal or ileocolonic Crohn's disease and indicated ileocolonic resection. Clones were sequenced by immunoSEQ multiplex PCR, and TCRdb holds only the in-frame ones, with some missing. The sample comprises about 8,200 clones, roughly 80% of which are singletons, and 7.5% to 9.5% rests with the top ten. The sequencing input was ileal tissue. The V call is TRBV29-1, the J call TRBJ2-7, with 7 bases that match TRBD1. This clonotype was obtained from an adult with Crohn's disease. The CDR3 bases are TGCAGCGTTGAAGATGTAGGGGGACAGACTTCCTACGAGCAGTACTTC. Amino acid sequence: CSVEDVGGQTSYEQYF.